This section outlines one T cell receptor (beta chain) sequence together with its context. Its antigen is as yet unknown. Germline CDR1 and CDR2: LNHDA and SQIVND (reference sequence). Trimming shortened V by 7 bases and J by 1 base, and 9 bases separated the two germline ends. The CDR3 has 13 amino acids. Profiling relied on immunoSEQ multiplex PCR, and the TCRdb table lists in-frame clones only, not all of them. The repertoire holds 55,000 to 80,000 clones, with about four fifths as singletons. The data are from a study of OX40 agonist ivuxolimab in advanced cancers. On the study more broadly: The study enrolled dose-escalation patients with hepatocellular carcinoma, melanoma, renal cell or head and neck cancer.

General study points: Antigen specificity was not determined for the expanded peripheral T cells. CD4+ and CD8+ blood T cells expanded clonally by week 6 at 0.1 to 3.0 mg/kg.

This chain connects TRBV19 to TRBJ2-3; D gene ambiguous. The TCR sequence derives from an adult with an advanced solid tumor such as melanoma, head and neck, liver or kidney cancer. Here the sequenced sample was CD4+ or CD8+ T cells sorted from blood, taken in a trial of the OX40 agonist ivuxolimab. CDR3 loop: CASKVTGTDTQYF. The CDR3 bases are TGTGCCAGTAAGGTGACGGGCACAGATACGCAGTATTTT. The variable domain in full, completed from reference TRBV19 and TRBJ2-3, reads DGGITQSPKYLFRKEGQNVTLSCEQNLNHDAMYWYRQDPGQGLRLIYYSQIVNDFQKGDIAEGYSVSREKKESFPLTVTSAQKNPTAFYLCASKVTGTDTQYFGPGTRLTVL.